This T cell receptor (beta chain) was profiled in a study of T cell changes during pregnancy in multiple sclerosis. The table came from immunoSEQ multiplex PCR; TCRdb's copy has only in-frame clones and leaves some out. This sample carries 45,000 to 50,000 clones, 94% of them seen once, and the ten largest clones take approximately 5.5%. Sequenced material: CD8+ T cells from peripheral blood mononuclear cells, taken before pregnancy. The TCR sequence derives from a female donor with multiple sclerosis, enrolled in a pregnancy study.

In DNA form, the CDR3 reads TGCGCCAGCAGCCAAGTCGGGCAGGGACTCTCTCCCCACTACTTC. Its protein product is CASSQVGQGLSPHYF. V is TRBV4-1 and J is TRBJ2-4; TRBD2 is a possible D gene (6 bases). Trimming left V 1 base short and J 16 bases short, with 23 bases between. Germline V gene sequence: CDR1 MGHRA, CDR2 YSYEKL. The CDR3 sequence is 15 residues long.